This TCR beta chain appears in the sequencing data of a study of blood T cells in healthy people across ages. Primed by a sample-barcoded 5' primer and a J-beta primer mix, a second PCR proceeded for about 6 to 11 cycles. MiXCR, run by TCRdb on the 5' RACE reads, gives a single entry per CDR3 protein. The profile shows roughly 1.5 million distinct CDR3 sequences, about 42% of them singletons. Total RNA extraction produced at least 6 micrograms (per sample) for the study. Overall study findings and caveats: Per million T cells, TCR beta diversity dropped about linearly as age rose. Compared with aged donors, long-lived donors showed fewer expanded clones, suggesting selection. Estimated diversity that came from one million T cells was considered an underestimate.

Worth noting for this clonotype: Its antigen remains unidentified.

Germline V CDR1 and CDR2: KGHDR, SFDVKD. The CDR3 consists of 13 residues. Deletions cut 3 bases from V and 10 bases from J, with 15 bases between. Sequencing used blood. V usage is TRBV24-1 and J usage is TRBJ2-7; tentatively, D is TRBD2 (5 bases). The receptor's source is a woman under 30 in good health. CDR3 bases: TGTGCCACCAGTGATACCGGGGTTGGGCCCCAGTACTTC. Protein: CATSDTGVGPQYF.